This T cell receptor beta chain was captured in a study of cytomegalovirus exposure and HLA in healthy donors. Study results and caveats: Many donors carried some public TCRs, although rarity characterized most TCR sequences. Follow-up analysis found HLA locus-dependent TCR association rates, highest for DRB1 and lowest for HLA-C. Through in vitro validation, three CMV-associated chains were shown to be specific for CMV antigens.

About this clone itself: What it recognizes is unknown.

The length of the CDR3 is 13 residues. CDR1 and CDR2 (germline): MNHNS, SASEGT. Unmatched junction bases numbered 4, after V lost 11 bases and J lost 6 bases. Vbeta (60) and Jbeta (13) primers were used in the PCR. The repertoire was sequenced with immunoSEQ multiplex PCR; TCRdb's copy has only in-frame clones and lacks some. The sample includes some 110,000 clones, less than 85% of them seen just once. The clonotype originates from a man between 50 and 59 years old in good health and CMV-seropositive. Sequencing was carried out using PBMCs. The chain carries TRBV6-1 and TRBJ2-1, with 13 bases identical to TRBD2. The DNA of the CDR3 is TGTGCCGGAAGGACTAGCGGGAGCAATGAGCAGTTCTTC. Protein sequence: CAGRTSGSNEQFF.